These 20 T cell receptor beta chains originate from one sample sequenced in a study of blood T cell repertoires in COVID-19. Sequencing used immunoSEQ multiplex PCR; TCRdb keeps in-frame clones, though not all of them. The profile covers more than 100,000 clones, with roughly 90% appearing a single time and more than 5% taken by the ten largest. The sample was peripheral blood. The receptors here all came from a human donor in a cohort sampled during active COVID-19.

The rearrangement links TRBV12-3 or TRBV12-4 to TRBJ1-3; 7 positions match TRBD1. Trimming took 6 bases from V and 4 from J; bases not matched to a gene: 3. The CDR3 has 13 amino acids. CDR3 amino acids: CASRHRGGNTIYF. DNA of the CDR3: TGTGCCAGCAGGCACAGGGGAGGAAACACCATATATTTT.

The chain joins TRBV19 to TRBJ2-7, with D possibly matching TRBD1 (6 bases). CDR3 length equals 13 residues. The V end was cut by 4 bases, the J end by 2 bases, with 9 bases between. The germline CDR1 and CDR2 sequences are LNHDA and SQIVND (reference sequence). CDR3 residues: CASSKDRPYEQYF. The DNA of the CDR3 is TGTGCCAGTAGTAAGGACAGACCCTACGAGCAGTACTTC.

The CDR3 loop is CASSYNSRGSGTQYF. For the CDR3, the DNA is TGTGCCAGCAGTTACAATTCCCGCGGGAGTGGGACCCAGTACTTC. The chain combines TRBV6-5 with TRBJ2-5, with 7 bases that match TRBD2. CDR1 and CDR2 from the germline V gene are MNHEY and SVGAGI. The V and J ends lost 2 bases and 7 bases, in that order; junction bases with no gene match: 10. CDR3 length equals 15 residues.

The V gene is TRBV4-1, the J gene TRBJ2-1, with 8 positions matching TRBD2. This CDR3 is 15 amino acids long. Germline trimming cut 2 bases from V and 7 bases from J; bases unmatched to any gene: 7. Germline lookup yields CDR1 MGHRA and CDR2 YSYEKL. DNA of the CDR3: TGCGCCAGCAGCCAAATAGCGGGACCTCGGAATGAGCAGTTCTTC. As protein: CASSQIAGPRNEQFF.

V gene TRBV4-1 combines with J gene TRBJ2-3, with 8 bases lining up with TRBD2. V lost 6 bases and J lost 6; bases outside the gene matches: 17. The CDR3 runs 17 residues. Germline CDR1 is MGHRA and CDR2 is YSYEKL. The CDR3 DNA reads TGCGCCAGCAGTCGCGGGGGACTAGTCATCTTGGGGGATACGCAGTATTTT. This sequence encodes CASSRGGLVILGDTQYF.

The chain carries TRBV1 and TRBJ2-5; no check of the table's D call, TRBD2, against the DNA was made. TRBV1 is a pseudogene locus. This CDR3 has 13 residues. This CDR3 reads CTSSPLAKETQYF. CDR3 nucleotide sequence: TGCACCAGCAGCCCACTAGCGAAAGAGACCCAGTACTTC.

This rearrangement joins TRBV9 to TRBJ2-2; 9 nucleotides line up with TRBD1. This CDR3 spans 16 amino acids. Germline values: CDR1 SGDLS, CDR2 YYNGEE. V was clipped by 2 bases and J by 2 bases; unmatched bases: 4. Here the CDR3 DNA reads TGTGCCAGCAGCGTCCAACAGGGGGCTAACACCGGGGAGCTGTTTTTT. Its translation is CASSVQQGANTGELFF.

This chain links TRBV10-3 with TRBJ2-1; 14 bases agree with TRBD2. CDR3 length: 18 residues. J gave up 0 bases and V 4 bases, and 5 bases lay outside the gene matches. The germline gives CDR1 ENHRY, CDR2 SYGVKD. This CDR3 reads CAISGLAGGRDSYNEQFF. The DNA of the CDR3 is TGTGCCATCAGTGGACTAGCGGGGGGGAGAGACTCCTACAATGAGCAGTTCTTC.

This chain uses TRBV19 with TRBJ2-3; D gene uncertain. Trimming took 7 bases from V and 3 from J, leaving 14 bases between them. Germline V CDR1 and CDR2: LNHDA, SQIVND (reference sequence). The CDR3 totals 14 residues. The CDR3, as DNA: TGTGCCAGTAAAACATTTCCATCTACAGATACGCAGTATTTT. Protein product: CASKTFPSTDTQYF.

The V and J genes are TRBV2 and TRBJ2-5; possibly TRBD1 for D (6 bases). The germline V gene encodes CDR1 SNHLY and CDR2 FYNNEI. The CDR3 contains 12 residues. Trimming removed 4 bases from V and 3 bases from J, with 6 bases in between. Here the CDR3 reads CASSAGEETQYF. CDR3 nucleotides: TGTGCCAGCAGTGCAGGGGAAGAGACCCAGTACTTC.

The chain recombines TRBV2 with TRBJ2-1; TRBD2 aligns across 8 bases. Germline V gene lookup returns CDR1 SNHLY and CDR2 FYNNEI. This CDR3 contains 17 residues. V lost 7 bases, J lost 4 bases, and 15 bases stayed unmatched. Here the CDR3 DNA reads TGTGCCAGCATTCGGCGGGGGGCGAGCCCTCCTTACAATGAGCAGTTCTTC. Protein: CASIRRGASPPYNEQFF.

The genes are TRBV7-3 and TRBJ2-3; no clear D gene. The CDR3 extends over 13 amino acids. Trimming cost V 8 bases and J 5 bases, with 14 bases left between them. From germline, CDR1 is SGHTA and CDR2 FQGTGA. CDR3 residues: CASSRSTGDTQYF. The CDR3 DNA follows: TGTGCCAGCTCTAGGTCGACGGGAGATACGCAGTATTTT. Full variable domain (outside the CDR3, taken from reference TRBV7-3 and TRBJ2-3): GAGVSQTPSNKVTEKGKYVELRCDPISGHTALYWYRQSLGQGPEFLIYFQGTGAADDSGLPNDRFFAVRPEGSVSTLKIQRTERGDSAVYLCASSRSTGDTQYFGPGTRLTVL.

This rearrangement joins TRBV5-4 to TRBJ2-1, with 7 bases identical to TRBD2. V shed 1 base and J 5 bases; nucleotides not matched to a gene: 6. Germline-derived CDR1 and CDR2 are SGHNT and YYREEE (reference sequence). CDR3 length: 15 amino acids. In nucleotides, the CDR3 is TGTGCCAGCAGCTTGTTGAGGCGGGAGAACAATGAGCAGTTCTTC. Translation: CASSLLRRENNEQFF.

The chain links TRBV5-8 to TRBJ2-5; TRBD2 matches at 10 bases. V trimming: 1 base; J trimming: 5 bases; junction bases outside the gene matches: 5. The CDR3 runs 15 residues. Germline CDR1 SGHTS, CDR2 YDEGEE. The CDR3 nucleotides read TGTGCCAGCAGCTTGCCTAGCGGGAGCTGGGAGACCCAGTACTTC. This codes for CASSLPSGSWETQYF.

The chain joins TRBV6-5 to TRBJ1-2; tentative D call: TRBD1 (5 bases). This CDR3 is 14 amino acids long. Germline V CDR1 and CDR2: MNHEY, SVGAGI. Trimming pared 11 bases from V and 1 base from J, leaving 17 bases between. CDR3 coding DNA: TGTGCCTCAGCGCGGGGGGAGTTTAACTATGGCTACACCTTC. Protein product: CASARGEFNYGYTF.

This clone occurred once. CDR3 DNA: TGTGCCAGCAGCCAAGAGTTGGGACAGGGAACTTTCTTT. Translating it yields CASSQELGQGTFF. The chain couples TRBV3-1 (or the pseudogene TRBV3-2) to TRBJ1-1; TRBD1 agrees at 9 bases. Germline lookup yields CDR1 LGHDT and CDR2 YNNKEL (reference sequence). This CDR3 comprises 13 residues. Trimming took 0 bases from V and 12 from J; bases not matched to a gene: 5.

In its sample, this clone was seen once. The chain joins TRBV5-1 to TRBJ1-2; unclear D gene. Germline V lookup: CDR1 SGHRS, CDR2 YFSETQ. The V and J ends lost 5 bases and 4 bases respectively, with 21 bases between them. The CDR3 totals 16 residues. As DNA, the CDR3 is TGCGCCAGCAGTCTGGCCATTCTTGAAGCGGGCTATGGCTACACCTTC. This codes for CASSLAILEAGYGYTF.

The chain combines TRBV27 with TRBJ1-4; 9 bases are shared with TRBD1. The CDR3 sequence is 15 residues long. Trimming took 8 bases from V and 7 from J; bases not matched to a gene: 11. CDR1 is MNHEY, CDR2 SMNVEV, per germline (reference sequence). Here the CDR3 reads CASGSPDRGSEKLFF. CDR3 sequence (DNA): TGTGCCAGCGGATCCCCCGACAGGGGGAGTGAAAAACTGTTTTTT. The full variable domain, its missing parts supplied by reference TRBV27 and TRBJ1-4, is EAQVTQNPRYLITVTGKKLTVTCSQNMNHEYMSWYRQDPGLGLRQIYYSMNVEVTDKGDVPEGYKVSRKEKRNFPLILESPSPNQTSLYFCASGSPDRGSEKLFFGSGTQLSVL.

The chain combines TRBV19 with TRBJ2-7; D is possibly TRBD2 (5 bases). Germline V gives CDR1 LNHDA, CDR2 SQIVND (reference sequence). This CDR3 has 14 residues. V lost 5 bases to trimming and J lost 3 bases, with 14 bases between them. The CDR3 loop reads CASSSLGRGYEQYF. CDR3 nucleotide sequence: TGTGCCAGTAGTTCGCTTGGGAGAGGCTACGAGCAGTACTTC.

The gene calls are TRBV18 and TRBJ2-3; a weak D match, TRBD2 (5 bases). CDR3 length: 17 residues. Germline V gives CDR1 KGHSH, CDR2 LQKENI. Trimming pared 4 bases from V and 0 bases from J, leaving 17 bases between. CDR3 nucleotide sequence: TGTGCCAGCTCACTACTCGGACTCCAAGGGAGCACAGATACGCAGTATTTT. Protein sequence: CASSLLGLQGSTDTQYF.